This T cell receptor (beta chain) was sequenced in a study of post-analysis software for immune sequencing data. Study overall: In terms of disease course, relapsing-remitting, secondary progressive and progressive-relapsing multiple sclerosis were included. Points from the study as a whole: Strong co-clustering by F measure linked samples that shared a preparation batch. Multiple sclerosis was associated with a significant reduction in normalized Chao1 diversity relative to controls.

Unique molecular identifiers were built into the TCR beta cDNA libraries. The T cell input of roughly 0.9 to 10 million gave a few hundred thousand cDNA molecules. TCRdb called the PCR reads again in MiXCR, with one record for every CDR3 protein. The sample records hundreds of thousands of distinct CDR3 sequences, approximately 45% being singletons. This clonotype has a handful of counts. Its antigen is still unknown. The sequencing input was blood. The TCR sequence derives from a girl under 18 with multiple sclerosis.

CDR3 in amino acids: CASSRWTQGEETQYF. The CDR3 DNA sequence: TGTGCCAGCAGTAGATGGACCCAGGGGGAGGAGACCCAGTACTTC. V and J are TRBV27 and TRBJ2-5; 7 bases are a match to TRBD1. The CDR3 runs to 15 residues. J lost 5 bases, V lost 5 bases, and 11 bases had no gene match. Germline loops: CDR1 MNHEY, CDR2 SMNVEV (reference sequence).